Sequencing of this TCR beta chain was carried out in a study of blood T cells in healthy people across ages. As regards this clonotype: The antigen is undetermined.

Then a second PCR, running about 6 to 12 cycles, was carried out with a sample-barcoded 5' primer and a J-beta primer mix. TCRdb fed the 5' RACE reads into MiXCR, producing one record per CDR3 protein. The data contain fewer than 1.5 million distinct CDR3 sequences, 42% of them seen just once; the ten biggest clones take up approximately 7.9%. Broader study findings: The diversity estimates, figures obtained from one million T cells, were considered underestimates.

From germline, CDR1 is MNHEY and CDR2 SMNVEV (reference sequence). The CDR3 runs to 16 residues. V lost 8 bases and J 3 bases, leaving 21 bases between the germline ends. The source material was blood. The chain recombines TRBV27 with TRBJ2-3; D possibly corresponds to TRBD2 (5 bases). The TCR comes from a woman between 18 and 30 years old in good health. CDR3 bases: TGTGCCAGCTCCAAAAAGGCGGGCCAGATGACAGATACGCAGTATTTT. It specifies CASSKKAGQMTDTQYF.